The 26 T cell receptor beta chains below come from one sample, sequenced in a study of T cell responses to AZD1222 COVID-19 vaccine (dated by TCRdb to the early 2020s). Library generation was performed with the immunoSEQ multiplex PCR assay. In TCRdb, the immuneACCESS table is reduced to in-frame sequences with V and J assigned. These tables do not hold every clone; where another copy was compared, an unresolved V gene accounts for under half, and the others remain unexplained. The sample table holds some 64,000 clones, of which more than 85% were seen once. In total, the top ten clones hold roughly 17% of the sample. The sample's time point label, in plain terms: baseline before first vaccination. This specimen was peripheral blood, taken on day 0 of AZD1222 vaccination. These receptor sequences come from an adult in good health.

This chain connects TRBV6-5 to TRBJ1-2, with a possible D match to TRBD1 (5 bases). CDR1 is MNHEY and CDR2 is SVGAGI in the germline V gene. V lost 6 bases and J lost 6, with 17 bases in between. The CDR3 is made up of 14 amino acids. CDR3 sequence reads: CASRGAGSAHGYTF. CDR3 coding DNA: TGTGCCAGCAGAGGGGCAGGGAGTGCACATGGCTACACCTTC.

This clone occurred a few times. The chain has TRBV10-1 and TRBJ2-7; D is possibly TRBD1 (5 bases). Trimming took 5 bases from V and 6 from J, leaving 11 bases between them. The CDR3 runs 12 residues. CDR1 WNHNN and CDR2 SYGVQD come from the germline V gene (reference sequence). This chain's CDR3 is CASSISGFEQYF. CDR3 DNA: TGCGCCAGCAGTATCTCAGGGTTCGAGCAGTACTTC.

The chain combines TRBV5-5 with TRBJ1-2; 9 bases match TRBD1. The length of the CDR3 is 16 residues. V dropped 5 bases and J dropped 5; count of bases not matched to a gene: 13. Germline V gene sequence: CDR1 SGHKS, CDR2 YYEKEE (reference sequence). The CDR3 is CASRPPGQGTGYGYTF. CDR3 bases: TGTGCCAGCAGACCACCGGGACAGGGAACAGGGTATGGCTACACCTTC.

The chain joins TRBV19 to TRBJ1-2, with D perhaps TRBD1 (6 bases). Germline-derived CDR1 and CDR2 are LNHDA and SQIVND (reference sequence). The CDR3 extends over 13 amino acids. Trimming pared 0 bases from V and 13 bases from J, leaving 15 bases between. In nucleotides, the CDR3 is TGTGCCAGTAGTATAGAGACAGGTTCCCCGGGCACCTTC. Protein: CASSIETGSPGTF.

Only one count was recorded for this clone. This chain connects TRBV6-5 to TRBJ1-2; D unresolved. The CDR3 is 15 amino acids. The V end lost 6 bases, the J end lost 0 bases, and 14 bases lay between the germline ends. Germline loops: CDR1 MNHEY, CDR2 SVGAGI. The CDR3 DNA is TGTGCCAGCAGCCTCGAGCGGGGAGCTAACTATGGCTACACCTTC. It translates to CASSLERGANYGYTF.

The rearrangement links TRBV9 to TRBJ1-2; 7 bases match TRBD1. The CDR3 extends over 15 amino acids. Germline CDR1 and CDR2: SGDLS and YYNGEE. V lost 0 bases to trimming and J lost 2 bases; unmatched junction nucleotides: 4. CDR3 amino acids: CASSVEARGNYGYTF. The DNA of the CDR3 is TGTGCCAGCAGCGTAGAAGCCAGGGGGAACTATGGCTACACCTTC.

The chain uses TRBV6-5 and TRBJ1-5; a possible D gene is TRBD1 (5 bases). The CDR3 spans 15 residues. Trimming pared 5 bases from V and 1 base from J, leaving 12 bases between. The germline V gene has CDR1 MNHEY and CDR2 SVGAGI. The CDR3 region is CASSPFGGSNQPQHF. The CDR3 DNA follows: TGTGCCAGCAGTCCCTTTGGGGGGAGCAATCAGCCCCAGCATTTT.

CDR3 sequence: CATSSRTGADSPLHF. The CDR3 nucleotides are TGTGCCACCAGCAGTAGGACAGGGGCAGATTCACCCCTCCACTTT. The chain combines TRBV15 with TRBJ1-6; 9 bases are a match to TRBD1. The J segment lost 8 bases and the V segment lost 3 bases, leaving 5 bases of the junction unmatched. Germline CDR1 LNHNV, CDR2 YYDKDF (reference sequence). The CDR3 is made up of 15 amino acids.

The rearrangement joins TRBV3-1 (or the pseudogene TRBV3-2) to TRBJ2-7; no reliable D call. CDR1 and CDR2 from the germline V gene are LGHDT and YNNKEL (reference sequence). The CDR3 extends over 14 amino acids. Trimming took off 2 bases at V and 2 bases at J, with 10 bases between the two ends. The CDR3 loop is CASSQLYQAYEQYF. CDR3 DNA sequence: TGTGCCAGCAGCCAACTGTACCAAGCCTACGAGCAGTACTTC.

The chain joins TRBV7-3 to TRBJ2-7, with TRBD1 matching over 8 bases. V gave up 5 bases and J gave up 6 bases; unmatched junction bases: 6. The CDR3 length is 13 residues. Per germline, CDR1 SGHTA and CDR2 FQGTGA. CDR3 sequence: CASSRDRGAEQYF. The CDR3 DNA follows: TGTGCCAGCAGCCGCGACAGGGGTGCCGAGCAGTACTTC. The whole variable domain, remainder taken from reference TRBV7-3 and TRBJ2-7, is GAGVSQTPSNKVTEKGKYVELRCDPISGHTALYWYRQSLGQGPEFLIYFQGTGAADDSGLPNDRFFAVRPEGSVSTLKIQRTERGDSAVYLCASSRDRGAEQYFGPGTRLTVT.

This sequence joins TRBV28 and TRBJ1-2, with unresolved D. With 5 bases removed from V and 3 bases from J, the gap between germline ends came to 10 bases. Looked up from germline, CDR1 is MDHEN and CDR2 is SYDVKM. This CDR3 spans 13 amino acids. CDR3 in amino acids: CASSLVRHYGYTF. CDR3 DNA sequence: TGTGCCAGCAGTCTCGTACGGCACTATGGCTACACCTTC.

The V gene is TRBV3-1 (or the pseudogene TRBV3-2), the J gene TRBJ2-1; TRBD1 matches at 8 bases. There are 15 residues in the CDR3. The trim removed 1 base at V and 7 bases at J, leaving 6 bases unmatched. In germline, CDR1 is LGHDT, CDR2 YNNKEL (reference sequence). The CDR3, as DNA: TGTGCCAGCAGCCAAGGGACAGGGAAGGGAAATGAGCAGTTCTTC. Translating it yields CASSQGTGKGNEQFF.

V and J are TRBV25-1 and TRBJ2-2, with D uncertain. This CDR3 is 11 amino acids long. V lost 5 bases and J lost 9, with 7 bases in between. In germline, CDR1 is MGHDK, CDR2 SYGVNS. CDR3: CASSSVRELFF. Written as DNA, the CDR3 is TGTGCCAGCAGTAGTGTGAGGGAGCTGTTTTTT.

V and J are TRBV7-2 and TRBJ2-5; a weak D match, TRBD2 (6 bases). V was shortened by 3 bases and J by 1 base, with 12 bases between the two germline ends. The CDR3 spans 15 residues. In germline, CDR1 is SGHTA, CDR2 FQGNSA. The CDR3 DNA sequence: TGTGCCAGCAGCTTTCAGCGGGCCCCCCAAGAGACCCAGTACTTC. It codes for CASSFQRAPQETQYF. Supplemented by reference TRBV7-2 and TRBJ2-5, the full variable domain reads GAGVSQSPSNKVTEKGKDVELRCDPISGHTALYWYRQSLGQGLEFLIYFQGNSAPDKSGLPSDRFSAERTGGSVSTLTIQRTQQEDSAVYLCASSFQRAPQETQYFGPGTRLLVL.

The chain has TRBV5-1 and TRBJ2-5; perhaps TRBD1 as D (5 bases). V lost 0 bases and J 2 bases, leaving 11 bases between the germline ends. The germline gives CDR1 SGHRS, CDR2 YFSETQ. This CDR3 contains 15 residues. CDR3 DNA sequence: TGCGCCAGCAGCTTGGACGCTGACAGTCAAGAGACCCAGTACTTC. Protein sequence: CASSLDADSQETQYF.

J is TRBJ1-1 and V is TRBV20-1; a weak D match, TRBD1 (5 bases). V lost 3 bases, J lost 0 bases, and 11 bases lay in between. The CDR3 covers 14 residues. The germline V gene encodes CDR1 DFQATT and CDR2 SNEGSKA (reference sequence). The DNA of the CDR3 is TGCAGTGCTAGTTCGGCGGACATGAACACTGAAGCTTTCTTT. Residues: CSASSADMNTEAFF.

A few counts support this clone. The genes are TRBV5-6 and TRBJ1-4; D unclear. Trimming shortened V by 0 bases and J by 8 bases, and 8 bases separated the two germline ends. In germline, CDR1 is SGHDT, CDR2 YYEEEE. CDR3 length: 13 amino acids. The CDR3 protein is CASSLESREKLFF. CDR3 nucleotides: TGTGCCAGCAGCTTGGAGTCCCGGGAAAAACTGTTTTTT.

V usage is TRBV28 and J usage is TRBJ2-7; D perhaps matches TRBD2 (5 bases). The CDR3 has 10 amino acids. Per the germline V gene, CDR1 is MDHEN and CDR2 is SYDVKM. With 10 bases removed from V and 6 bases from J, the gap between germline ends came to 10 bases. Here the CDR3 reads CATRTPEQYF. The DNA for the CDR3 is TGTGCCACCCGGACTCCCGAGCAGTACTTC.

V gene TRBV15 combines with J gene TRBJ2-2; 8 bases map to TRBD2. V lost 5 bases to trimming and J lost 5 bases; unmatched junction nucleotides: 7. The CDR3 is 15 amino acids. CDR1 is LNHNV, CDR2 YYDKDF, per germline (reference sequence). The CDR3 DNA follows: TGTGCCACCAGCCCTCGTCGGGGGGGGACCGGGGAGCTGTTTTTT. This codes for CATSPRRGGTGELFF.

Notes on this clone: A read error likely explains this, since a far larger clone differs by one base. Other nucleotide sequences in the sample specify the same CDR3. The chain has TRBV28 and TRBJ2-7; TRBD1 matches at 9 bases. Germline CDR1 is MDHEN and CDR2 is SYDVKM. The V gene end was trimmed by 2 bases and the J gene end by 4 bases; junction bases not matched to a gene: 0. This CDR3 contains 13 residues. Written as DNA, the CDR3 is TGTGCCAGCAGTTTAGGGACAGGGTACGAGCAGTACTTC. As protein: CASSLGTGYEQYF. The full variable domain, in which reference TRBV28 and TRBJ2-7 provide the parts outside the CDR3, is DVKVTQSSRYLVKRTGEKVFLECVQDMDHENMFWYRQDPGLGLRLIYFSYDVKMKEKGDIPEGYSVSREKKERFSLILESASTNQTSMYLCASSLGTGYEQYFGPGTRLTVT.

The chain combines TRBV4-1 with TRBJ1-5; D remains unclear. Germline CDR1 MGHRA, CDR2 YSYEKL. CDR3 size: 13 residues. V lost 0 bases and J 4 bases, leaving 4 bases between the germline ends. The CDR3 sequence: CASSQDRNQPQHF. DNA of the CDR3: TGCGCCAGCAGCCAAGACAGGAATCAGCCCCAGCATTTT.

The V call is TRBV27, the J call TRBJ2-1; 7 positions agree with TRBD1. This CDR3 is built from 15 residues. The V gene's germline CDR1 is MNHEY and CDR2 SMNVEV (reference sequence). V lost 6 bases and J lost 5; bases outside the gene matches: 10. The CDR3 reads CASSRSGTAHNEQFF. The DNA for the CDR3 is TGTGCCAGCAGCCGTTCCGGGACAGCTCACAATGAGCAGTTCTTC.

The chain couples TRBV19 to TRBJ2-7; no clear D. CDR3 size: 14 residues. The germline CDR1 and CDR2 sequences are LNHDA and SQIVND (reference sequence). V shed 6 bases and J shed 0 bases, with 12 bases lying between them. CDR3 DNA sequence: TGTGCCAGTAGCCTAACATCTCACTCCTACGAGCAGTACTTC. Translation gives CASSLTSHSYEQYF.

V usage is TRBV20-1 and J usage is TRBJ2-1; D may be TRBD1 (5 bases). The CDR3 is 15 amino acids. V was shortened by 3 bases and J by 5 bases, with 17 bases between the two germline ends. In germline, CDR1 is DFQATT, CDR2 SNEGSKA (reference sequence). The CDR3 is CSASSREQLDNEQFF. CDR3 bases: TGCAGTGCTAGTTCCAGGGAACAGCTCGACAATGAGCAGTTCTTC.

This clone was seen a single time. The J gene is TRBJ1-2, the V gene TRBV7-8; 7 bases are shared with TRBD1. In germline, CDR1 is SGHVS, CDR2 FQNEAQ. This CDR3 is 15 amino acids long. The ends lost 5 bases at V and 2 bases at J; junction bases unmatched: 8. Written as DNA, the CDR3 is TGTGCCAGCAGCATGGAGGGACAGACAAACTATGGCTACACCTTC. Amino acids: CASSMEGQTNYGYTF.

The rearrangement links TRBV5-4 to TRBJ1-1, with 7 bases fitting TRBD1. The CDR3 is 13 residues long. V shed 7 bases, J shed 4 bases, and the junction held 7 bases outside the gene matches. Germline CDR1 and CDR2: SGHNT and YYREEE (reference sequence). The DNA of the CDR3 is TGTGCCAGCGGCCCTGACAGGGCCACTGAAGCTTTCTTT. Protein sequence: CASGPDRATEAFF.